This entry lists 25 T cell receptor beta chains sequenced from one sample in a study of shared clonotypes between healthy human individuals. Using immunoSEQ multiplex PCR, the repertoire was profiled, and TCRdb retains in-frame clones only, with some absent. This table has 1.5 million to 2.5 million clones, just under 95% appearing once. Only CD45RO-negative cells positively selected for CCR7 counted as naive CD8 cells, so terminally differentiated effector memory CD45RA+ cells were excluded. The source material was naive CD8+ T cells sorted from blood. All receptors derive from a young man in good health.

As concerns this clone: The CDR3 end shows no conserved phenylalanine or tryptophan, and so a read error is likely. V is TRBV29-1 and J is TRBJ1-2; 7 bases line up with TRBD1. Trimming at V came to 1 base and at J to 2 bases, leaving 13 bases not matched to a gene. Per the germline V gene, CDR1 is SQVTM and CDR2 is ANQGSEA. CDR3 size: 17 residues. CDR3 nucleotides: TGCAGCGTTGAAGGAGGGAGACAGGGTTTGGGGAACTATGGCTACACCCTC. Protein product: CSVEGGRQGLGNYGYTL.

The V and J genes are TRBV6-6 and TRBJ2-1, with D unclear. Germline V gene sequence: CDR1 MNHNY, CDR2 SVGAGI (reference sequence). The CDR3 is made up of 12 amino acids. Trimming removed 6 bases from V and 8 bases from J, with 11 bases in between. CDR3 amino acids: CASRGTVDEQFF. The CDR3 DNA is TGTGCCAGCAGAGGAACCGTCGATGAGCAGTTCTTC.

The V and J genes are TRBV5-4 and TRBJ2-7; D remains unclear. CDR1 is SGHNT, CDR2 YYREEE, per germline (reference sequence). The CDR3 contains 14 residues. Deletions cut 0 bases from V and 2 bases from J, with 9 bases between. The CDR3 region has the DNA TGTGCCAGCAGCTTGGCCGGCCAAGCCTACGAGCAGTACTTC. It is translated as CASSLAGQAYEQYF.

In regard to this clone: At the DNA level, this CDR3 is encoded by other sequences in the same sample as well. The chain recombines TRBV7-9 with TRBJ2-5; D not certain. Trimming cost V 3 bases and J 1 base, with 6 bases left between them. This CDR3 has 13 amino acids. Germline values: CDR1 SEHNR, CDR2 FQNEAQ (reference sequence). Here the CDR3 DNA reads TGTGCCAGCAGCTTGCCGGGCCAAGAGACCCAGTACTTC. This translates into CASSLPGQETQYF.

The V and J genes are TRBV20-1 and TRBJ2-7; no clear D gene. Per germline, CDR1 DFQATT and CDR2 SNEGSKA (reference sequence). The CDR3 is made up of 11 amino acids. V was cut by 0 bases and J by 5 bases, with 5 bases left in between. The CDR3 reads CSARERHEQYF. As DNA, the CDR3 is TGCAGTGCTAGAGAGAGGCACGAGCAGTACTTC.

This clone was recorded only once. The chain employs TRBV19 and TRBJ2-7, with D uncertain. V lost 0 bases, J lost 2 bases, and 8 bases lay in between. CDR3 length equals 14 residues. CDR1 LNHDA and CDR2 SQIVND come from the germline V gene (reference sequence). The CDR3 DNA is TGTGCCAGTAGTATAGATACGGCAGCCTACGAGCAGTACTTC. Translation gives CASSIDTAAYEQYF.

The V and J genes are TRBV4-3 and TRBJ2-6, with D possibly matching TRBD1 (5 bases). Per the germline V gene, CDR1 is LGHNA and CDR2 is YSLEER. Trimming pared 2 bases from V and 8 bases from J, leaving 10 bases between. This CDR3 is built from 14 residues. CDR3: CASSQSTASNVLTF. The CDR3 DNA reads TGCGCCAGCAGCCAATCGACAGCTTCCAACGTCCTGACTTTC.

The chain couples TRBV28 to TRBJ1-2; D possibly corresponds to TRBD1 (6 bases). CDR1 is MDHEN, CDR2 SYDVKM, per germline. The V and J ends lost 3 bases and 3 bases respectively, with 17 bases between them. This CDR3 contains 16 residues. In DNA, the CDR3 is TGTGCCAGCAGTTTCGGGGGCGAGGGCCACGACTATGGCTACACCTTC. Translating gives CASSFGGEGHDYGYTF.

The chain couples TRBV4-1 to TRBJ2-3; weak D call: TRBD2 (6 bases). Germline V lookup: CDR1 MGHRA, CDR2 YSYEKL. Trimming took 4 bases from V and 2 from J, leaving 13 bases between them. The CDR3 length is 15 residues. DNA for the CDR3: TGCGCCAGCAGCCTCCTCTCGGGAGACACAGATACGCAGTATTTT. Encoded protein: CASSLLSGDTDTQYF.

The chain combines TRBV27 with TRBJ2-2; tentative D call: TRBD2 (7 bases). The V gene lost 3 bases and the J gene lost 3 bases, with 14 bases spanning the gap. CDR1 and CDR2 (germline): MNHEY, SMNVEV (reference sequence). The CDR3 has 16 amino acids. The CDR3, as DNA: TGTGCCAGCAGTTTCCTCGGGGGGCCGTACACCGGGGAGCTGTTTTTT. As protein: CASSFLGGPYTGELFF.

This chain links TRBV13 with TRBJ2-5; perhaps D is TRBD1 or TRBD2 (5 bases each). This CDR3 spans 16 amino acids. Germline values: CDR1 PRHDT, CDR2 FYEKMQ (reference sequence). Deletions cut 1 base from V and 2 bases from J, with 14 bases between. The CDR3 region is CASSLVPGWGQETQYF. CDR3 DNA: TGTGCCAGCAGCTTAGTTCCGGGTTGGGGGCAAGAGACCCAGTACTTC.

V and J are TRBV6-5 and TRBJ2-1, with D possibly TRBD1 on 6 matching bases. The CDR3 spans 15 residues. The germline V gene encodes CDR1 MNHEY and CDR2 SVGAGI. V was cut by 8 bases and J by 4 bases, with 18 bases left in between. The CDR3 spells CASSNGAGDYNEQFF. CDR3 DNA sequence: TGTGCCAGCTCCAATGGGGCAGGGGATTACAATGAGCAGTTCTTC.

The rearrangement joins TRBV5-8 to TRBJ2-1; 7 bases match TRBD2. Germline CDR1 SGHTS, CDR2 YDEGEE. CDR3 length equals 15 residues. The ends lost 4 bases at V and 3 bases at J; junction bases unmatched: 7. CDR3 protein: CASSPGGLDYNEQFF. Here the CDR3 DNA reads TGTGCCAGCAGCCCCGGGGGGTTAGACTACAATGAGCAGTTCTTC.

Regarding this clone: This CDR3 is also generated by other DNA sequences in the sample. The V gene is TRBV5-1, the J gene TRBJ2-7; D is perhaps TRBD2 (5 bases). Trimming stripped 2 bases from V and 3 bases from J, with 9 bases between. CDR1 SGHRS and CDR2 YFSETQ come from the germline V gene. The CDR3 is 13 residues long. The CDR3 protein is CASSFGLSYEQYF. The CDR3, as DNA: TGCGCCAGCAGCTTTGGACTCAGCTACGAGCAGTACTTC.

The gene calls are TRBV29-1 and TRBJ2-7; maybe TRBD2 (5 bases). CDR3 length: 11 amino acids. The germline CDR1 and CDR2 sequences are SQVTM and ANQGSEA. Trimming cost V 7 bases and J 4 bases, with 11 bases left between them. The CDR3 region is CSAITGYEQYF. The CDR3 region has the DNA TGCAGCGCCATCACGGGGTACGAGCAGTACTTC.

The CDR3 protein is CSVLRDSLHQETQYF. CDR3 nucleotide sequence: TGCAGCGTTTTAAGAGACAGCCTCCACCAAGAGACCCAGTACTTC. This rearrangement joins TRBV29-1 to TRBJ2-5, with D possibly TRBD1 on 5 matching bases. The CDR3 sequence is 15 residues long. Trimming left V 5 bases short and J 0 bases short, with 16 bases between. Germline assignment: CDR1 SQVTM and CDR2 ANQGSEA.

CDR3 in DNA: TGTGCCAGCAGCTATATTACCCGACCCGATCAGCTATTTGGGACCCAGTACTTC. Encoded protein: CASSYITRPDQLFGTQYF. The gene calls are TRBV5-5 and TRBJ2-5; D gene ambiguous. Germline V gene sequence: CDR1 SGHKS, CDR2 YYEKEE (reference sequence). The CDR3 totals 18 residues. V lost 3 bases and J 7 bases, leaving 28 bases between the germline ends. The whole variable domain, remainder taken from reference TRBV5-5 and TRBJ2-5, is DAGVTQSPTHLIKTRGQQVTLRCSPISGHKSVSWYQQVLGQGPQFIFQYYEKEERGRGNFPDRFSARQFPNYSSELNVNALLLGDSALYLCASSYITRPDQLFGTQYFGPGTRLLVL.

The CDR3 nucleotides read TGTGCCAGCAGTTTCGGGGGGAGCAATGAGCAGTTCTTC. Its protein is CASSFGGSNEQFF. The chain couples TRBV28 to TRBJ2-1, with 7 bases that match TRBD2. V was clipped by 3 bases and J by 6 bases; unmatched bases: 2. Germline V gene lookup returns CDR1 MDHEN and CDR2 SYDVKM. This CDR3 contains 13 residues.

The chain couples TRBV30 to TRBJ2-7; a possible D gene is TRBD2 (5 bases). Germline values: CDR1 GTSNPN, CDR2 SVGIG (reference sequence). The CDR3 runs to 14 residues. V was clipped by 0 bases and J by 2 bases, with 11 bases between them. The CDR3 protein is CAWSVGFGTYEQYF. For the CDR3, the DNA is TGTGCCTGGAGTGTAGGGTTCGGGACCTACGAGCAGTACTTC.

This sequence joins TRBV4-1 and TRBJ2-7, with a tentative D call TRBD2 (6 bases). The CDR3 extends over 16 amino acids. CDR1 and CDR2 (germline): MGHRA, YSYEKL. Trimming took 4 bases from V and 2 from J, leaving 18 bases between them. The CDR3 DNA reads TGCGCCAGCAGCCCCTTAGGCGGGACCGCGGCCTACGAGCAGTACTTC. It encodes CASSPLGGTAAYEQYF.

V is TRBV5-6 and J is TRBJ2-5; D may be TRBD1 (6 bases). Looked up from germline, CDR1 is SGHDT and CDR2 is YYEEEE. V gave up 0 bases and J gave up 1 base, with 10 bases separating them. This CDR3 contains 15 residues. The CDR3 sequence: CASSLVVGAQETQYF. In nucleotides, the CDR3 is TGTGCCAGCAGCTTGGTGGTGGGGGCCCAAGAGACCCAGTACTTC.

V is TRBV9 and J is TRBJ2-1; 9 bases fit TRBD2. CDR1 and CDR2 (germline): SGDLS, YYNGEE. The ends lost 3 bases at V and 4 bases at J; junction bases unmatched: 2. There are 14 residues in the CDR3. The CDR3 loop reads CASSGTSEYNEQFF. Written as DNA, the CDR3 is TGTGCCAGCAGCGGGACTAGCGAGTACAATGAGCAGTTCTTC.

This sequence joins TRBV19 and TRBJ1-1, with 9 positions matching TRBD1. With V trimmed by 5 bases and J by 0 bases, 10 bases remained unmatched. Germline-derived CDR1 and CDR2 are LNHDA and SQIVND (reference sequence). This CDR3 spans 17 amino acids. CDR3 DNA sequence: TGTGCCAGTAGTTTCGGGACAGGGTGGACCATGAACACTGAAGCTTTCTTT. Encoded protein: CASSFGTGWTMNTEAFF.

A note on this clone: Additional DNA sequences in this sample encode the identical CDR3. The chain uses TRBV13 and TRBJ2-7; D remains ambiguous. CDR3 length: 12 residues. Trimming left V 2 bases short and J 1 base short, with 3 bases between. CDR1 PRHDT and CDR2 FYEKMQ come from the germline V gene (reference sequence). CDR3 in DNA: TGTGCCAGCAGCTTAAATTCCTACGAGCAGTACTTC. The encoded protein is CASSLNSYEQYF.

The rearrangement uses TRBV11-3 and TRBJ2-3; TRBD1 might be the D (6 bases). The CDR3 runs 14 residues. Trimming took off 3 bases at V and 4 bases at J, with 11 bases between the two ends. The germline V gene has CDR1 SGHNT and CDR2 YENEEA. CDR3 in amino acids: CASSLRGLSDTQYF. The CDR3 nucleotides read TGTGCCAGCAGCTTGAGGGGGTTGTCAGATACGCAGTATTTT.